Sequencing of this T cell receptor (beta chain) was carried out in a study of metastatic and nonmetastatic thyroid tumors (dated by TCRdb to between 2020 and 2021). Some background on the complete study: Repertoires from peripheral blood and from tumor or nodule tissue samples of malignant and benign thyroid patients were compared.

CDR1 and CDR2 are read off the germline V gene (reference sequence) as LNHDA and SQIVND. V and J are truncated by 1 base and 3 bases respectively, leaving an intervening sequence of 9 bases. From the cysteine up to the phenylalanine, the CDR3 has a length of 14 residues. Left in the record is the CDR3 DNA by itself, 42 bases read in frame from the first base. Results and caveats for the whole study, not just this receptor: TCR beta diversity was reported as significantly higher in malignant tumors than in benign nodules, in both blood and tumor samples.

This clone has a count of ten or more. What antigen it recognizes has not been identified. Base quality data are lacking; no much larger clone is found one base away. Libraries were made using PCR. Sequencer: Illumina HiSeq 4000. High-throughput sequencing was used to profile the TCR beta-chain CDR3 region of every patient. The original methods were these. The researchers built a classifier to tell apart papillary thyroid cancer patients with distant metastasis, based on CDR3 differences among clinicopathological groups. To measure repertoire diversity the researchers used the Shannon index, while the Morisita-Horn index served to gauge how similar the tumor and blood repertoires were. TCRdb reprocessed the public reads (quality trimming at Q25 with fastp, clone calling with MiXCR) and kept in-frame beta chains. V and J calls and clone size were set by TCRdb, not the authors. Within this sample are roughly 98,000 clones, with under 15% of them counted one time only. The top ten hold roughly 3.9% of the sample.

Before undergoing thyroid surgery, none of the patients had been given any kind of treatment. Using T-cell receptor beta sequencing, the study looked back at clinical samples from patients collected from about 2011 to 2019. The clonotype originates from a female donor with papillary thyroid cancer or a benign thyroid nodule (not recorded which). Some clones in this sample may be carry-over from other donors' samples. The sequence links TRBV19 to TRBJ1-2, with the D gene uncertain. The sequenced sample consisted of blood. The CDR3 here reads CASSIGLSDYGYTF. The base sequence is TGTGCCAGTAGTATAGGTCTCTCAGACTATGGCTACACCTTC.